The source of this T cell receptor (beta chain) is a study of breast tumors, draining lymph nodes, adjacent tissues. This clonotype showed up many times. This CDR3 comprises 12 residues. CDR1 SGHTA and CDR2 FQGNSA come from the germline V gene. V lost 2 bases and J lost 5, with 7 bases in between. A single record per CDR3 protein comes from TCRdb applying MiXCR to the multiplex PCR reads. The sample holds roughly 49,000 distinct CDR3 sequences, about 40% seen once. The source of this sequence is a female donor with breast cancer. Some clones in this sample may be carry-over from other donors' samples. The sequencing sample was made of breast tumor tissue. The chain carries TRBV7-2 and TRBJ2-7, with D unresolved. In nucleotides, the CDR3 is TGTGCCAGCAGCTTAACAAACCACGAGCAGTACTTC. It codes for CASSLTNHEQYF.